This entry lists 30 T cell receptor beta chains sequenced from one sample in a study of T cells in Graves' hyperthyroidism and ophthalmopathy. From RNA transcripts, TCR beta CDR3 regions were amplified. TCR CDR3 underwent first-round RT-PCR with the HTBI primer set. TCRdb called the multiplex PCR reads again in MiXCR, with one record for every CDR3 protein. The profile shows hundreds of thousands of distinct CDR3 sequences, over 35% of them singletons. Sequencing used blood. The receptors derive from a man aged 18 to 30 with Graves' hyperthyroidism.

Details on this clonotype: A much larger clone differs from this one at a single base, so this may be a read error. The CDR3 ends on some other residue instead of the conserved phenylalanine or tryptophan, so this is likely a read error. This chain links TRBV19 with TRBJ1-1; no clear D gene. The CDR3 extends over 14 amino acids. Trimming removed 4 bases from V and 0 bases from J, with 9 bases in between. Per germline, CDR1 LNHDA and CDR2 SQIVND (reference sequence). In DNA, the CDR3 is TGTGCCAGTAGTACCTCAGGAGTGAACACTGAAGCTTTCATT. It codes for CASSTSGVNTEAFI.

This chain uses TRBV19 with TRBJ1-1; D is possibly TRBD1 (6 bases). CDR3 length equals 14 residues. Trimming stripped 6 bases from V and 6 bases from J, with 17 bases between. CDR1 and CDR2 (germline): LNHDA, SQIVND (reference sequence). DNA of the CDR3: TGTGCCAGTAGCCCCGGAGGGGGAAGGGCTGAAGCTTTCTTT. Translation gives CASSPGGGRAEAFF.

This clonotype was counted ten times or more. The chain employs TRBV19 and TRBJ1-1; D uncertain. The CDR3 consists of 12 residues. CDR1 and CDR2 (germline): LNHDA, SQIVND (reference sequence). Trimming took 7 bases from V and 1 from J, leaving 7 bases between them. The CDR3 bases are TGTGCCAGTAAAATCCAGAACACTGAAGCTTTCTTT. Translation: CASKIQNTEAFF.

This clonotype showed up many times. J is TRBJ2-7 and V is TRBV19, with 9 positions matching TRBD1. V lost 6 bases and J lost 5; bases outside the gene matches: 8. CDR3 length: 14 residues. Germline V lookup: CDR1 LNHDA, CDR2 SQIVND (reference sequence). CDR3 sequence: CASRRDRASHEQYF. CDR3 nucleotides: TGTGCCAGTAGGAGGGACAGGGCCAGTCACGAGCAGTACTTC. Variable domain in full (rest from reference TRBV19 and TRBJ2-7): DGGITQSPKYLFRKEGQNVTLSCEQNLNHDAMYWYRQDPGQGLRLIYYSQIVNDFQKGDIAEGYSVSREKKESFPLTVTSAQKNPTAFYLCASRRDRASHEQYFGPGTRLTVT.

The rearrangement joins TRBV7-8 to TRBJ1-4; D gene unclear. V was cut by 2 bases and J by 8 bases, with 9 bases left in between. The CDR3 spans 13 residues. Germline CDR1 and CDR2: SGHVS and FQNEAQ. CDR3 residues: CASSLSQIEKLFF. The CDR3 DNA is TGTGCCAGCAGCTTAAGCCAGATCGAAAAACTGTTTTTT. The whole variable domain, remainder taken from reference TRBV7-8 and TRBJ1-4, is GAGVSQSPRYKVAKRGQDVALRCDPISGHVSLFWYQQALGQGPEFLTYFQNEAQLDKSGLPSDRFFAERPEGSVSTLKIQRTQQEDSAVYLCASSLSQIEKLFFGSGTQLSVL.

The chain carries TRBV5-1 and TRBJ2-5; D remains unclear. This CDR3 is 13 amino acids long. The V and J ends lost 2 bases and 1 base respectively, with 6 bases between them. Per the germline V gene, CDR1 is SGHRS and CDR2 is YFSETQ. The CDR3 coding sequence is TGCGCCAGCAGCTTAAAGGGCCAAGAGACCCAGTACTTC. Its translation is CASSLKGQETQYF.

The V gene is TRBV9, the J gene TRBJ1-1; D is unresolved. CDR3 size: 14 residues. Germline CDR1 reads SGDLS; CDR2 reads YYNGEE. Trimming took off 0 bases at V and 3 bases at J, with 9 bases between the two ends. The CDR3 region has the DNA TGTGCCAGCAGCGTAGGGGAAGGATACACTGAAGCTTTCTTT. This codes for CASSVGEGYTEAFF.

This chain links TRBV9 with TRBJ1-1; 7 bases agree with TRBD1. This CDR3 is built from 17 residues. Germline V gene lookup returns CDR1 SGDLS and CDR2 YYNGEE. J lost 1 base, V lost 4 bases, and 13 bases had no gene match. The DNA of the CDR3 is TGTGCCAGCAGCCAATCCCTTCGACAGGGTCCGAACACTGAAGCTTTCTTT. It is translated as CASSQSLRQGPNTEAFF. The full variable domain, its missing parts supplied by reference TRBV9 and TRBJ1-1, is DSGVTQTPKHLITATGQRVTLRCSPRSGDLSVYWYQQSLDQGLQFLIQYYNGEERAKGNILERFSAQQFPDLHSELNLSSLELGDSALYFCASSQSLRQGPNTEAFFGQGTRLTVV.

This clonotype was counted between two and nine times. J is TRBJ2-7 and V is TRBV19; TRBD1 or TRBD2 may be the D gene (5 bases each). The V gene's germline CDR1 is LNHDA and CDR2 SQIVND (reference sequence). The CDR3 contains 13 residues. V shed 7 bases and J shed 2 bases, with 12 bases lying between them. The CDR3 nucleotides read TGTGCCAGTACCTCAGGGAGCCCCTACGAGCAGTACTTC. It yields the protein CASTSGSPYEQYF.

The sample holds a few counts of this clonotype. V gene TRBV5-1 combines with J gene TRBJ1-4, with 7 nucleotides matching TRBD1. CDR3 length equals 15 residues. V was clipped by 2 bases and J by 4 bases; unmatched bases: 5. Germline V CDR1 and CDR2: SGHRS, YFSETQ. The CDR3 sequence is CASSFFNRGNEKLFF. CDR3 sequence (DNA): TGCGCCAGCAGCTTCTTTAACAGGGGTAATGAAAAACTGTTTTTT.

This clonotype turned up a few times. The rearrangement uses TRBV20-1 and TRBJ1-1; D ambiguous. The germline V and J ends were trimmed by 2 bases and 3 bases, with 13 bases remaining between them. The CDR3 is made up of 14 amino acids. CDR1 and CDR2 (germline): DFQATT, SNEGSKA (reference sequence). CDR3 protein: CSARRLGFDTEAFF. The CDR3 coding sequence is TGCAGTGCTAGAAGGTTGGGGTTCGACACTGAAGCTTTCTTT.

In this sample, this clonotype turned up a few times. The chain combines TRBV5-6 with TRBJ1-5, with a weak D call TRBD1 (6 bases). Trimming removed 3 bases at V and 1 base at J, with 11 bases between. CDR1 is SGHDT, CDR2 YYEEEE, per germline. The CDR3 is made up of 15 amino acids. CDR3 loop: CASSWGAGSNQPQHF. The CDR3 DNA reads as TGTGCCAGCAGCTGGGGGGCCGGGAGCAATCAGCCCCAGCATTTT.

This clonotype was recorded at least ten times. The chain carries TRBV20-1 and TRBJ1-2; perhaps TRBD1 as D (5 bases). Trimming took 0 bases from V and 3 from J, leaving 11 bases between them. The CDR3 length is 14 residues. In germline, CDR1 is DFQATT, CDR2 SNEGSKA (reference sequence). Written as DNA, the CDR3 is TGCAGTGCTAGAGATGAGCAGACAGACTATGGCTACACCTTC. Translating gives CSARDEQTDYGYTF.

The chain joins TRBV5-5 to TRBJ2-7; possibly TRBD2 for D (6 bases). Germline V gene sequence: CDR1 SGHKS, CDR2 YYEKEE (reference sequence). CDR3 length equals 13 residues. Trimming took 4 bases from V and 5 from J, leaving 13 bases between them. CDR3 nucleotide sequence: TGTGCCAGCAGCACCCCTGGCGGGGACGAGCAGTACTTC. Translated, it gives CASSTPGGDEQYF.

This clonotype was picked up a small number of times. The rearrangement uses TRBV5-1 and TRBJ2-2, with D tentatively TRBD1 or TRBD2 (6 bases each). The V gene's germline CDR1 is SGHRS and CDR2 YFSETQ. The germline V and J ends were trimmed by 4 bases and 7 bases, with 14 bases remaining between them. The CDR3 totals 14 residues. CDR3 amino acids: CASSGARGHGELFF. As DNA, the CDR3 is TGCGCCAGCAGCGGCGCTCGGGGGCACGGGGAGCTGTTTTTT.

This clonotype was counted only a few times. The gene calls are TRBV6-5 and TRBJ2-7, with 8 bases that match TRBD1. Trimming at V came to 6 bases and at J to 6 bases, leaving 10 bases not matched to a gene. CDR1 and CDR2 from the germline V gene are MNHEY and SVGAGI. The CDR3 consists of 14 residues. In nucleotides, the CDR3 is TGTGCCAGCAGGAGAGACAGGGGTTGGGGCGAGCAGTACTTC. Amino acids: CASRRDRGWGEQYF.

CDR3 in DNA: TGTGCCAGCAGCCGGGACGGCCCCTTGACCCAGTACTTC. This gives the protein CASSRDGPLTQYF. The rearrangement uses TRBV5-6 and TRBJ2-5; the D gene could be TRBD1 or TRBD2 (5 bases each). This CDR3 has 13 residues. Germline loops: CDR1 SGHDT, CDR2 YYEEEE. V lost 4 bases and J 7 bases, leaving 14 bases between the germline ends.

The rearrangement joins TRBV18 to TRBJ2-7; 8 bases agree with TRBD2. Losses at the gene ends were 3 bases for V and 4 bases for J; bases not matched to a gene: 8. The length of the CDR3 is 15 residues. The germline V gene encodes CDR1 KGHSH and CDR2 LQKENI. CDR3 residues: CASSPASGSLYEQYF. The CDR3 nucleotides are TGTGCCAGCTCACCGGCCAGCGGGAGTTTATACGAGCAGTACTTC.

The table lists this clonotype with many counts. The chain employs TRBV25-1 and TRBJ1-1; no definite D call. This CDR3 spans 13 amino acids. Germline V gives CDR1 MGHDK, CDR2 SYGVNS. The germline V and J ends were trimmed by 3 bases and 6 bases, with 11 bases remaining between them. CDR3 nucleotides: TGTGCCAGCAGTGAGGGGAACACTGCTGAAGCTTTCTTT. This translates into CASSEGNTAEAFF.

The rearrangement links TRBV25-1 to TRBJ1-6; 10 bases line up with TRBD1. V was clipped by 5 bases and J by 6 bases; unmatched bases: 7. Germline assignment: CDR1 MGHDK and CDR2 SYGVNS. The CDR3 loop spans 16 amino acids. CDR3 in DNA: TGTGCCAGCAGTTTTACTCGGACAGGGGGTAATTCACCCCTCCACTTT. Its translation is CASSFTRTGGNSPLHF.

This chain connects TRBV12-3 or TRBV12-4 to TRBJ1-1; possible D gene TRBD1, 6 bases. CDR3 size: 15 residues. V dropped 7 bases and J dropped 1 base, with 16 bases sitting between them. CDR3 in DNA: TGTGCCAGCAAGATAACAGGGCATCGGAACACTGAAGCTTTCTTT. This encodes CASKITGHRNTEAFF.

Of note for this clonotype: A single base separates this from a much larger clone, so it may be a read error. The chain carries TRBV25-1 and TRBJ1-5, with no clear D. This CDR3 region has 13 residues. The V end lost 3 bases, the J end lost 5 bases, and 8 bases lay between the germline ends. The germline CDR1 and CDR2 sequences are MGHDK and SYGVNS. CDR3 bases: TGTGCCAGCAGTGACCGGGTGCATCAGCCCCAGCATTTT. This translates into CASSDRVHQPQHF.

This clonotype was seen more than once but under ten times. The chain carries TRBV14 and TRBJ1-1, with D hard to call. Per germline, CDR1 SGHDN and CDR2 FVKESK. The V and J ends lost 0 bases and 5 bases respectively, with 13 bases between them. This CDR3 is built from 15 residues. The CDR3: CASSQESWVGTEAFF. The DNA of the CDR3 is TGTGCCAGCAGCCAAGAGTCCTGGGTGGGAACTGAAGCTTTCTTT.

About this clonotype: No conserved phenylalanine or tryptophan is present at the end of the CDR3, so a read error is the likely explanation. The V call is TRBV5-1, the J call TRBJ2-7; D is possibly TRBD1 (5 bases). CDR1 is SGHRS, CDR2 YFSETQ, per germline. The CDR3 is 16 amino acids. V lost 0 bases and J 0 bases, leaving 13 bases between the germline ends. CDR3 region: CASSLGQPSSSYEQYL. CDR3 sequence (DNA): TGCGCCAGCAGCTTGGGACAGCCGTCAAGCTCCTACGAGCAGTACCTC.

V usage is TRBV29-1 and J usage is TRBJ2-5; D might be TRBD2 (6 bases). CDR1 and CDR2 (germline): SQVTM, ANQGSEA. The CDR3 loop spans 16 amino acids. The V end was cut by 5 bases, the J end by 5 bases, with 24 bases between. CDR3 sequence (DNA): TGCAGCGTTTTTGGCCTAGCAGCCCCCCGGGGGGAGACCCAGTACTTC. This translates into CSVFGLAAPRGETQYF.

V is TRBV7-2 and J is TRBJ2-7; the D gene is possibly TRBD2 (5 bases). V was trimmed by 5 bases and J by 0 bases, leaving 8 bases between them. The CDR3 spans 13 residues. The germline CDR1 and CDR2 sequences are SGHTA and FQGNSA. Here the CDR3 DNA reads TGTGCCAGCAGCGTAACTAGCTCCTACGAGCAGTACTTC. This codes for CASSVTSSYEQYF. The full variable domain, completed using reference TRBV7-2 and TRBJ2-7, is GAGVSQSPSNKVTEKGKDVELRCDPISGHTALYWYRQSLGQGLEFLIYFQGNSAPDKSGLPSDRFSAERTGGSVSTLTIQRTQQEDSAVYLCASSVTSSYEQYFGPGTRLTVT.

A word on this clonotype: One base away lies a much larger clone, so this may be a sequencing read error. The J gene is TRBJ1-5, the V gene TRBV10-2; D might be TRBD1 (5 bases). The V gene lost 6 bases and the J gene lost 3 bases, with 15 bases spanning the gap. Germline lookup yields CDR1 WSHSY and CDR2 SAAADI. The CDR3 consists of 15 residues. The CDR3 DNA sequence: TGCGCCAGCAGAGAGAGCGCAGGGCCCAATCAGCCCCAGCATTTT. Translation gives CASRESAGPNQPQHF.

Note on this clonotype: This may be a read error, as it is one base from a much larger clone. The chain carries TRBV7-9 and TRBJ2-7; unclear D gene. This CDR3 contains 14 residues. Per the germline V gene, CDR1 is SEHNR and CDR2 is FQNEAQ (reference sequence). V lost 5 bases and J lost 2, with 13 bases in between. The CDR3 reads CASSLKWHAYEQYF. DNA for the CDR3: TGTGCCAGCAGCCTCAAGTGGCACGCCTACGAGCAGTACTTC.

There are a few counts of this clonotype. This sequence joins TRBV9 and TRBJ2-2; the D gene could be TRBD1 or TRBD2 (6 bases each). Trimming took off 3 bases at V and 4 bases at J, with 16 bases between the two ends. The length of the CDR3 is 16 residues. Germline CDR1 SGDLS, CDR2 YYNGEE. This CDR3 reads CASSARGGTSTGELFF. The CDR3 coding sequence is TGTGCCAGCAGCGCCCGTGGGGGGACATCCACCGGGGAGCTGTTTTTT.

Only a few counts were recorded for this clonotype. V and J are TRBV12-3 or TRBV12-4 and TRBJ1-5, with unresolved D. This CDR3 has 15 residues. Trimming left V 4 bases short and J 0 bases short, with 10 bases between. CDR3 residues: CASSYRLDSNQPQHF. Here the CDR3 DNA reads TGTGCCAGCAGTTATCGGCTTGATAGCAATCAGCCCCAGCATTTT.